The 7 T cell receptor beta chains presented below share a single source sample, sequenced in a study of blood T cell repertoires in COVID-19. Produced via immunoSEQ multiplex PCR; TCRdb's table is partial and in-frame only. The sample includes some 95,000 clones, around 75% of them seen just once. Sample: peripheral blood. The receptors originated from a man between 65 and 85 years old with acute or convalescent COVID-19.

The chain recombines TRBV6-2 or TRBV6-3 with TRBJ1-2; D is undetermined. V lost 0 bases, J lost 2 bases, and 10 bases lay in between. The CDR3 has 15 amino acids. Germline CDR1 is MNHEY and CDR2 is SVGEGT. As DNA, the CDR3 is TGTGCCAGCAGTTACTCGAGTTGGGAGAACTATGGCTACACCTTC. As protein: CASSYSSWENYGYTF.

This clone was seen once. The rearrangement links TRBV12-3 or TRBV12-4 to TRBJ2-3; D gene ambiguous. The V end lost 7 bases, the J end lost 6 bases, and 8 bases lay between the germline ends. The CDR3 loop spans 11 amino acids. CDR3 sequence (DNA): TGTGCCAGCACTATGAAGGATACGCAGTATTTT. Translation gives CASTMKDTQYF.

This clone was counted at least ten times. CDR3 residues: CASTKVGGFFSQPQHF. In DNA, the CDR3 is TGTGCCAGCACCAAAGTTGGCGGGTTTTTCAGTCAGCCCCAGCATTTT. V gene TRBV28 combines with J gene TRBJ1-5; no reliable D call. The CDR3 runs to 16 residues. The germline CDR1 and CDR2 sequences are MDHEN and SYDVKM. V lost 7 bases, J lost 6 bases, and 22 bases lay in between.

The chain has TRBV7-2 and TRBJ2-7, with TRBD1 as a possible D gene (6 bases). CDR1 is SGHTA, CDR2 FQGNSA, per germline. V lost 7 bases, J lost 3 bases, and 16 bases lay in between. The CDR3 is made up of 14 amino acids. This chain's CDR3 is CASNRQALRYEQYF. DNA of the CDR3: TGTGCCAGCAACCGACAGGCCCTTCGCTACGAGCAGTACTTC. Full variable domain (remainder filled in from reference TRBV7-2 and TRBJ2-7): GAGVSQSPSNKVTEKGKDVELRCDPISGHTALYWYRQSLGQGLEFLIYFQGNSAPDKSGLPSDRFSAERTGGSVSTLTIQRTQQEDSAVYLCASNRQALRYEQYFGPGTRLTVT.

V gene TRBV28 combines with J gene TRBJ1-1; 7 bases fit TRBD1. This CDR3 contains 15 residues. The V gene end was trimmed by 8 bases and the J gene end by 1 base; junction bases not matched to a gene: 10. Germline CDR1 and CDR2: MDHEN and SYDVKM. CDR3 amino acids: CASGLGQVRNTEAFF. As DNA, the CDR3 is TGTGCCAGCGGCCTTGGACAGGTCAGGAACACTGAAGCTTTCTTT.

The rearrangement links TRBV2 to TRBJ2-2; 10 bases map to TRBD2. CDR1 SNHLY and CDR2 FYNNEI come from the germline V gene. The CDR3 spans 15 residues. Trimming removed 6 bases from V and 7 bases from J; junction bases left unmatched: 8. The CDR3 region is CASRSSGSIGGELFF. In DNA, the CDR3 is TGTGCCAGCAGATCTAGCGGGAGTATCGGCGGGGAGCTGTTTTTT.

This clone was counted a few times. The chain carries TRBV4-1 and TRBJ1-6, with TRBD1 matching 7 bases. The germline gives CDR1 MGHRA, CDR2 YSYEKL. The CDR3 runs 15 residues. Unmatched junction bases numbered 3, after V lost 2 bases and J lost 5 bases. CDR3 coding DNA: TGCGCCAGCAGCCAACCCGACAGGGATAATTCACCCCTCCACTTT. It is translated as CASSQPDRDNSPLHF.